This T cell receptor (beta chain) was sequenced during a study of T cells in Graves' hyperthyroidism and ophthalmopathy. This clonotype was detected a few times. Its ends do not fully match the called genes, so a read error is possible. Amplified TCR beta CDR3 regions came from RNA transcripts. A first-round RT-PCR of the TCR CDR3 used the HTBI primer set. TCRdb ran MiXCR on the multiplex PCR reads and lists one entry per CDR3 protein. This sample yields over 500,000 distinct CDR3 sequences, of which approximately 16% are seen a single time; less than 30% belongs to the top ten. This sample holds PBMCs from about 9.3 ml fresh peripheral blood. CDR3 length: 13 residues. Germline V gene data show CDR1 as PRHDT and CDR2 as FYEKMQ (reference sequence).

V and J are TRBV13 and TRBJ2-5, with D possibly called TRBD1 or TRBD2 (5 bases each). The source material was blood. The clonotype was recovered from a woman aged 30 to 39 with Graves' ophthalmopathy. The CDR3 DNA reads TGTGTCAGCAGCTTCCACGGGGCGGAGACCCAGTACTTC. It encodes CVSSFHGAETQYF.